This TCR beta chain came from a study of blood T cell repertoires in COVID-19. Background on the study: Acute and convalescent COVID-19 specimens originated in the United States, Italy and Spain. PBMCs, B-cell-depleted T cells, or T cells provided the cDNA or gDNA that made up the material.

The CDR3 is made up of 10 amino acids. V was trimmed by 5 bases and J by 2 bases, leaving 3 bases between them. CDR1 is DFQATT, CDR2 SNEGSKA, per germline (reference sequence). Sequencing was performed with immunoSEQ multiplex PCR; in TCRdb, only in-frame clones are kept and a portion is missing. The data show about 140,000 clones, 80% to 90% seen once. The study drew participants aged about 18 to 89 years from 20 to 30 US areas. The chain uses TRBV20-1 and TRBJ2-5; D call uncertain. The sequence was obtained from a woman between 50 and 59 years old with acute COVID-19. Material for sequencing was PBMCs or T cells enriched from blood (not recorded which). The CDR3 sequence is CSAVQETQYF. CDR3 in DNA: TGCAGTGCTGTACAAGAGACCCAGTACTTC.